The sequence of this T cell receptor (beta chain) was determined in a study of CD8 T cells in ankylosing spondylitis. General study findings and limits: Clones linked with disease were CD8+ and fairly uncommon in the peripheral blood. Significant enrichment of disease-linked clones was reported in matched ankylosing spondylitis synovial fluid.

Trimming cost V 4 bases and J 0 bases, with 11 bases left between them. The CDR3 consists of 15 residues. The germline V gene has CDR1 SGHRS and CDR2 YFSETQ. TCRdb fed the 5' RACE reads into MiXCR, producing one record per CDR3 protein. The sample contains about 240,000 distinct CDR3 sequences, over 8.5% of which appear only once. This clonotype was seen many times. Its target is unknown. The origin of this receptor is a male donor with ankylosing spondylitis or in good health (not recorded which). The gene calls are TRBV5-1 and TRBJ2-4, with D possibly TRBD2 on 5 matching bases. Sequencing used blood, either unsorted or a sorted T cell fraction (not recorded which). The CDR3 here is CASSLPGVAKNIQYF. The CDR3 DNA is TGCGCCAGCAGCCTCCCCGGGGTAGCCAAAAACATTCAGTACTTC.